These 28 T cell receptor beta chains originate from one sample sequenced in a study of T cells after yellow fever vaccination. TCRdb analysed the 5' RACE reads with MiXCR anew, one entry per CDR3 protein. Among over 110,000 distinct CDR3 sequences listed, roughly 8% were seen once. The material sequenced was CD4+ T cells sorted from PBMCs, taken 5 days after the yellow fever booster vaccination. The receptors stem from a man younger than 40 who received the YFV17D yellow fever vaccine.

In its sample, this clonotype was seen many times. The chain couples TRBV29-1 to TRBJ2-5; no firm D call. Trimming took off 0 bases at V and 10 bases at J, with 15 bases between the two ends. This CDR3 is 13 amino acids long. Germline CDR1 is SQVTM and CDR2 is ANQGSEA. CDR3 bases: TGCAGCGTTGAAGATCGGGTGTGGGCGGTCCAGTACTTC. This gives the protein CSVEDRVWAVQYF.

This clonotype has a count of ten or more. This chain connects TRBV4-3 to TRBJ2-5; D perhaps matches TRBD2 (5 bases). Trimming shortened V by 1 base and J by 2 bases, and 14 bases separated the two germline ends. The germline CDR1 and CDR2 sequences are LGHNA and YSLEER. This CDR3 contains 16 residues. The CDR3 nucleotides are TGCGCCAGCAGCCAAGGTTTCAGCGGAATTCAAGAGACCCAGTACTTC. As protein: CASSQGFSGIQETQYF.

Comments on this clonotype: Being one base from a much bigger clone, this may be a read error. The chain joins TRBV20-1 to TRBJ2-5, with 10 bases matching TRBD2. The CDR3 spans 15 residues. CDR1 and CDR2 from the germline V gene are DFQATT and SNEGSKA (reference sequence). V was pared by 4 bases and J by 5 bases, with 10 bases of the junction left unmatched. DNA of the CDR3: TGCAGTGCTAAACCGACTAGCGGGCTCAGCGAGACCCAGTACTTC. The encoded protein is CSAKPTSGLSETQYF.

This clonotype was detected ten times or more. The chain is built from TRBV28 and TRBJ2-1; 12 bases map to TRBD2. The CDR3 is made up of 16 amino acids. CDR1 and CDR2 (germline): MDHEN, SYDVKM. V was pared by 5 bases and J by 6 bases, with 8 bases of the junction left unmatched. DNA of the CDR3: TGTGCCAGCAGTCCCTCAACTAGCGGGAGGTCCAATGAGCAGTTCTTC. Translating it yields CASSPSTSGRSNEQFF.

This clonotype was counted at least ten times. The chain joins TRBV7-2 to TRBJ2-5; D possibly corresponds to TRBD1 (5 bases). The CDR3 runs to 14 residues. V gave up 1 base and J gave up 2 bases, with 8 bases separating them. The germline CDR1 and CDR2 sequences are SGHTA and FQGNSA. The CDR3 region is CASSLVYRQETQYF. The CDR3, as DNA: TGTGCCAGCAGCTTAGTTTACAGGCAAGAGACCCAGTACTTC.

In its sample, this clonotype was seen a few times. The chain combines TRBV5-5 with TRBJ2-6, with D tentatively TRBD1 (6 bases). The CDR3 spans 16 residues. V shed 0 bases and J shed 6 bases, with 13 bases lying between them. The germline gives CDR1 SGHKS, CDR2 YYEKEE (reference sequence). CDR3 region: CASSLEGVSLANVLTF. Here the CDR3 DNA reads TGTGCCAGCAGCTTGGAGGGGGTATCTCTGGCCAACGTCCTGACTTTC.

About this clonotype itself: A single base separates this from a much larger clone, so it may be a read error. The V gene is TRBV12-3 or TRBV12-4, the J gene TRBJ2-3, with D perhaps TRBD1 (5 bases). This CDR3 contains 15 residues. V was clipped by 6 bases and J by 0 bases, with 13 bases between them. The chain's CDR3 is CASRGCGASTDTQYF. The CDR3 DNA reads as TGTGCCAGCAGGGGCTGTGGGGCAAGCACAGATACGCAGTATTTT.

About this clonotype: A much bigger clone sits one base away, suggesting this may be a read error. The gene calls are TRBV4-3 and TRBJ2-2; 7 bases fit TRBD2. CDR1 is LGHNA and CDR2 is YSLEER in the germline V gene. J was trimmed by 6 bases and V by 3 bases; bases with no gene match: 7. The CDR3 runs 15 residues. The CDR3 protein is CASSHEGLRAGELFF. The CDR3 DNA sequence: TGCGCCAGCAGCCACGAGGGACTAAGGGCCGGGGAGCTGTTTTTT.

For this clonotype: Given a much more abundant clone one base away, this may be a read error. The J gene is TRBJ2-3, the V gene TRBV5-1; D is perhaps TRBD2 (6 bases). Germline values: CDR1 SGHRS, CDR2 YFSETQ. The CDR3 is 15 residues long. V gave up 4 bases and J gave up 3 bases, with 15 bases separating them. The CDR3 reads CASSTGRGITDTQYF. As DNA, the CDR3 is TGCGCCAGCAGCACCGGGAGAGGGATTACAGATACGCAGTATTTT.

The chain has TRBV18 and TRBJ1-5; weak D call: TRBD1 (6 bases). Germline CDR1 is KGHSH and CDR2 is LQKENI. The CDR3 has 13 residues. V was shortened by 6 bases and J by 9 bases, with 15 bases between the two germline ends. CDR3 DNA sequence: TGTGCCAGCTCCCCGGACAGATCTGGGCCCCAGCATTTT. This sequence encodes CASSPDRSGPQHF. Full variable domain (remainder filled in from reference TRBV18 and TRBJ1-5): NAGVMQNPRHLVRRRGQEARLRCSPMKGHSHVYWYRQLPEEGLKFMVYLQKENIIDESGMPKERFSAEFPKEGPSILRIQQVVRGDSAAYFCASSPDRSGPQHFGDGTRLSIL.

There are many counts of this clonotype. The CDR3 protein is CSVESRTSGTYEQYF. For the CDR3, the DNA is TGCAGCGTTGAATCCCGGACTAGCGGTACCTACGAGCAGTACTTC. This sequence joins TRBV29-1 and TRBJ2-7; 10 bases are a match to TRBD2. The CDR3 covers 15 residues. The V and J ends lost 2 bases and 2 bases, in that order; junction bases with no gene match: 6. CDR1 is SQVTM, CDR2 ANQGSEA, per germline.

This clonotype was counted ten times or more. This chain joins TRBV5-5 and TRBJ2-1; D possibly matches TRBD1 or TRBD2 (5 bases each). CDR3 length: 17 residues. Trimming cost V 0 bases and J 1 base, with 14 bases left between them. CDR1 is SGHKS and CDR2 is YYEKEE in the germline V gene (reference sequence). CDR3 nucleotide sequence: TGTGCCAGCAGCTTGGCCGGGGCAGGAGGTTCCTACAATGAGCAGTTCTTC. Translating it yields CASSLAGAGGSYNEQFF.

This clonotype occurred many times. The chain has TRBV7-2 and TRBJ1-4; perhaps TRBD1 as D (5 bases). The CDR3 is 15 residues long. The ends were cut back, 5 bases at V and 4 bases at J, with 14 bases in the middle. Germline loops: CDR1 SGHTA, CDR2 FQGNSA. The DNA of the CDR3 is TGTGCCAGCAGCGTGGGACTGACCAGTAATGAAAAACTGTTTTTT. Its protein is CASSVGLTSNEKLFF.

This clonotype was detected ten times or more. The chain employs TRBV20-1 and TRBJ2-5; D not certain. CDR3 size: 12 residues. From germline, CDR1 is DFQATT and CDR2 SNEGSKA (reference sequence). The V and J ends lost 6 bases and 2 bases respectively, with 10 bases between them. The CDR3 bases are TGCAGTGCGTCCGGAGTGCAAGAGACCCAGTACTTC. Translating it yields CSASGVQETQYF.

This clonotype was seen ten or more times. This rearrangement joins TRBV28 to TRBJ2-7, with 7 bases fitting TRBD1. The germline V gene encodes CDR1 MDHEN and CDR2 SYDVKM. The CDR3 loop spans 15 amino acids. Unmatched junction bases numbered 6, after V lost 4 bases and J lost 0 bases. The CDR3 region has the DNA TGTGCCAGCAGTTCCCCGGGACAGATCTCCTACGAGCAGTACTTC. This sequence encodes CASSSPGQISYEQYF. Variable domain in full (rest from reference TRBV28 and TRBJ2-7): DVKVTQSSRYLVKRTGEKVFLECVQDMDHENMFWYRQDPGLGLRLIYFSYDVKMKEKGDIPEGYSVSREKKERFSLILESASTNQTSMYLCASSSPGQISYEQYFGPGTRLTVT.

This chain connects TRBV12-3 or TRBV12-4 to TRBJ1-5; D perhaps matches TRBD1 (5 bases). This CDR3 region has 16 residues. With 5 bases removed from V and 12 bases from J, the gap between germline ends came to 26 bases. The CDR3 DNA sequence: TGTGCCAGCAGTCAAAACGCCGGGTCCGCATTGGGGGGCCAGCATTTT. Residues: CASSQNAGSALGGQHF.

In this sample, this clonotype turned up many times. The chain couples TRBV20-1 to TRBJ1-4; D ambiguous. The length of the CDR3 is 14 residues. V gave up 1 base and J gave up 7 bases, with 13 bases separating them. Germline assignment: CDR1 DFQATT and CDR2 SNEGSKA (reference sequence). The CDR3 DNA is TGCAGTGCTAGAGTATGGGGAGACATTGAAAAACTGTTTTTT. This encodes CSARVWGDIEKLFF.

This clonotype was observed many times. This rearrangement joins TRBV27 to TRBJ1-1; 9 bases fit TRBD1. The germline gives CDR1 MNHEY, CDR2 SMNVEV (reference sequence). V lost 6 bases and J lost 3; bases outside the gene matches: 5. The CDR3 has 14 amino acids. This CDR3 is CASRLGQGYTEAFF. The CDR3 nucleotides read TGTGCCAGCAGGTTAGGACAGGGGTACACTGAAGCTTTCTTT.

The chain couples TRBV30 to TRBJ2-1, with a possible D match to TRBD2 (5 bases). With 3 bases removed from V and 0 bases from J, the gap between germline ends came to 24 bases. Germline values: CDR1 GTSNPN, CDR2 SVGIG (reference sequence). The CDR3 loop spans 19 amino acids. The CDR3, as DNA: TGTGCCTGGAGAGGCGGTCTGATCACAATTACTAGCTCCTACAATGAGCAGTTCTTC. It yields the protein CAWRGGLITITSSYNEQFF.

This clonotype was picked up many times. V is TRBV6-1 and J is TRBJ2-5; TRBD2 might be the D (5 bases). The germline V and J ends were trimmed by 6 bases and 1 base, with 18 bases remaining between them. The CDR3 is 16 residues long. Germline V gene data show CDR1 as MNHNS and CDR2 as SASEGT. CDR3 nucleotides: TGTGCCAGCAGAACCTATGGAGGAACGGGCCAAGAGACCCAGTACTTC. Translated: CASRTYGGTGQETQYF.

At least ten counts were recorded for this clonotype. The genes are TRBV20-1 and TRBJ1-1; unclear D gene. Trimming removed 6 bases from V and 7 bases from J, with 15 bases in between. The germline gives CDR1 DFQATT, CDR2 SNEGSKA (reference sequence). CDR3 size: 12 residues. As DNA, the CDR3 is TGCAGTGCCGGGAGAGGGCAAGGTGAAGCTTTCTTT. Its protein is CSAGRGQGEAFF.

Ten or more counts support this clonotype. The genes are TRBV7-3 and TRBJ2-1; 7 nucleotides agree with TRBD1. Germline V gene lookup returns CDR1 SGHTA and CDR2 FQGTGA. With V trimmed by 5 bases and J by 12 bases, 13 bases remained unmatched. The CDR3 is 14 residues long. The CDR3 region is CASSSRQGVDGQFF. The CDR3 bases are TGTGCCAGCAGCAGCCGACAGGGTGTAGATGGGCAGTTCTTC. The variable domain in full, completed from reference TRBV7-3 and TRBJ2-1, reads GAGVSQTPSNKVTEKGKYVELRCDPISGHTALYWYRQSLGQGPEFLIYFQGTGAADDSGLPNDRFFAVRPEGSVSTLKIQRTERGDSAVYLCASSSRQGVDGQFFGPGTRLTVL.

The sample holds many counts of this clonotype. The chain uses TRBV20-1 and TRBJ2-2; no clear D. V lost 5 bases and J 5 bases, leaving 15 bases between the germline ends. CDR1 is DFQATT, CDR2 SNEGSKA, per germline (reference sequence). The CDR3 has 14 residues. CDR3 nucleotide sequence: TGCAGTGCTCCCCCCTCCTTGAGTACCGGGGAGCTGTTTTTT. It is translated as CSAPPSLSTGELFF.

At least ten counts were recorded for this clonotype. This chain links TRBV7-6 with TRBJ2-5; tentatively, D is TRBD1 (6 bases). From germline, CDR1 is SGHVS and CDR2 FNYEAQ. There are 15 residues in the CDR3. The V end was cut by 1 base, the J end by 0 bases, with 9 bases between. The CDR3 region has the DNA TGTGCCAGCAGCTTAGGAACAGGGTACCAAGAGACCCAGTACTTC. It codes for CASSLGTGYQETQYF.

This clonotype has ten or more counts. The CDR3 is CASSPALAGEGNTQYF. The CDR3 bases are TGTGCCAGCAGCCCCGCCCTCGCGGGAGAGGGGAATACGCAGTATTTT. This chain uses TRBV3-1 with TRBJ2-3; TRBD2 aligns across 7 bases. Germline trimming cut 4 bases from V and 7 bases from J; bases unmatched to any gene: 14. This CDR3 is built from 16 residues. CDR1 LGHDT and CDR2 YNNKEL come from the germline V gene (reference sequence).

This clonotype was seen repeatedly, ten times or more. J is TRBJ1-1 and V is TRBV29-1, with TRBD1 identical over 9 bases. From germline, CDR1 is SQVTM and CDR2 ANQGSEA. J lost 5 bases, V lost 3 bases, and 7 bases had no gene match. CDR3 size: 14 residues. CDR3 nucleotides: TGCAGCGTTGATAGGACAGGGGTAGTTACTGAAGCTTTCTTT. Translated: CSVDRTGVVTEAFF.

This clonotype was picked up many times. The chain links TRBV7-3 to TRBJ2-6; TRBD1 might be the D (5 bases). Germline-derived CDR1 and CDR2 are SGHTA and FQGTGA. CDR3 size: 16 residues. V lost 5 bases and J lost 4, with 15 bases in between. CDR3 in amino acids: CASSADPGNGANVLTF. CDR3 DNA: TGTGCCAGCAGCGCAGACCCAGGGAACGGGGCCAACGTCCTGACTTTC.

This chain links TRBV5-4 with TRBJ2-7; D is possibly TRBD1 or TRBD2 (5 bases each). Looked up from germline, CDR1 is SGHNT and CDR2 is YYREEE (reference sequence). The ends were cut back, 4 bases at V and 0 bases at J, with 14 bases in the middle. The CDR3 has 15 amino acids. The CDR3 nucleotides read TGTGCCAGCAGCACAGCCGGGACGCTCTCCTACGAGCAGTACTTC. Amino acid sequence: CASSTAGTLSYEQYF.